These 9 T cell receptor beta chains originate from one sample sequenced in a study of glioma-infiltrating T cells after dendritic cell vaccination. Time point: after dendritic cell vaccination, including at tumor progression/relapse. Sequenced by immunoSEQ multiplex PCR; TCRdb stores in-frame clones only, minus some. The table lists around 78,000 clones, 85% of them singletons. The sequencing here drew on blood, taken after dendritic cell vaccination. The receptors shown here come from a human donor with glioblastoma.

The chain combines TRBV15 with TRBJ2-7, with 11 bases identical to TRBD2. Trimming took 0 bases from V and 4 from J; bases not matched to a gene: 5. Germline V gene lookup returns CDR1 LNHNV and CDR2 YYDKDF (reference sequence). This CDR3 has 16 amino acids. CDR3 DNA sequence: TGTGCCACCAGCAGAGATTCGACTAGCGGGGAATACGAGCAGTACTTC. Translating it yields CATSRDSTSGEYEQYF. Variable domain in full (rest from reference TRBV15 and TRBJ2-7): DAMVIQNPRYQVTQFGKPVTLSCSQTLNHNVMYWYQQKSSQAPKLLFHYYDKDFNNEADTPDNFQSRRPNTSFCFLDIRSPGLGDTAMYLCATSRDSTSGEYEQYFGPGTRLTVT.

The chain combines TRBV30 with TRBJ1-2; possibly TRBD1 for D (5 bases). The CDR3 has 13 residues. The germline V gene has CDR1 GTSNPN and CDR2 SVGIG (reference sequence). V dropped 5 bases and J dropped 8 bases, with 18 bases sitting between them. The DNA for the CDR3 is TGTGCCTGGGGGTTTGTTGCGGGGGACGGCTACACCTTC. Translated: CAWGFVAGDGYTF.

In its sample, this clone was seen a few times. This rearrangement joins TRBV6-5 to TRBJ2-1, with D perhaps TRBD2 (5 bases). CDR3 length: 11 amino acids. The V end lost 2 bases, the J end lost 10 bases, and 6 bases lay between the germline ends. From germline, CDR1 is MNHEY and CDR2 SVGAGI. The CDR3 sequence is CASSYRREQFF. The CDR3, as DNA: TGTGCCAGCAGTTACCGGAGGGAGCAGTTCTTC.

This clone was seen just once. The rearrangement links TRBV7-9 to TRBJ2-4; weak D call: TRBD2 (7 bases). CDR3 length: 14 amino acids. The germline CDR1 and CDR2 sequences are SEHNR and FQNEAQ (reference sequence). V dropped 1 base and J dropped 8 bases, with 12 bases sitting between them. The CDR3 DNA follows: TGTGCCAGCAGCTTAGTGGGGGGGCCGGACATTCAGTACTTC. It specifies CASSLVGGPDIQYF.

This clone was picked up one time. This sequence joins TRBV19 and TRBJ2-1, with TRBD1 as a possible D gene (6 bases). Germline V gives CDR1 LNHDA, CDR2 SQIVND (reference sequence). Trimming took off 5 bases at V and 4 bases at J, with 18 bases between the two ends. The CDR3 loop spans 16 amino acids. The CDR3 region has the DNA TGTGCCAGTAGTGGGCTCGGACAGAACTTATACAATGAGCAGTTCTTC. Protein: CASSGLGQNLYNEQFF.

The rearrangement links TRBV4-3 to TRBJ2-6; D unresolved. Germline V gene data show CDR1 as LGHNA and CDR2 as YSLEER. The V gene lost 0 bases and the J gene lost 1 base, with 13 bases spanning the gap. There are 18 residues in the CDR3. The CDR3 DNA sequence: TGCGCCAGCAGCCAAGACCGTCCTCGGAGTTCTGGGGCCAACGTCCTGACTTTC. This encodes CASSQDRPRSSGANVLTF.

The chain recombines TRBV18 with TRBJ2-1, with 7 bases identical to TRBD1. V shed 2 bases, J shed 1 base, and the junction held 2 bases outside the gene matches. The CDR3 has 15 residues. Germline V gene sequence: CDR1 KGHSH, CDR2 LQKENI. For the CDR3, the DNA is TGTGCCAGCTCACCAGAACAGGGGTCCTACAATGAGCAGTTCTTC. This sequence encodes CASSPEQGSYNEQFF.

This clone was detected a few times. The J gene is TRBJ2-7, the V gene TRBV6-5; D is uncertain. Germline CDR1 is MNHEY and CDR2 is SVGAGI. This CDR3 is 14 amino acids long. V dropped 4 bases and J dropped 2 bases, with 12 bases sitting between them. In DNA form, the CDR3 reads TGTGCCAGCAGTTGGAACAGCCTAACCTACGAGCAGTACTTC. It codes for CASSWNSLTYEQYF.

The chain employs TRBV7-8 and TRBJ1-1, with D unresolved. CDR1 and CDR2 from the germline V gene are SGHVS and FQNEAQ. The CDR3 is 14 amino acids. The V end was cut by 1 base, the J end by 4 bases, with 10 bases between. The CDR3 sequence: CASSLGPGSTEAFF. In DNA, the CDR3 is TGTGCCAGCAGCTTAGGGCCGGGAAGCACTGAAGCTTTCTTT.